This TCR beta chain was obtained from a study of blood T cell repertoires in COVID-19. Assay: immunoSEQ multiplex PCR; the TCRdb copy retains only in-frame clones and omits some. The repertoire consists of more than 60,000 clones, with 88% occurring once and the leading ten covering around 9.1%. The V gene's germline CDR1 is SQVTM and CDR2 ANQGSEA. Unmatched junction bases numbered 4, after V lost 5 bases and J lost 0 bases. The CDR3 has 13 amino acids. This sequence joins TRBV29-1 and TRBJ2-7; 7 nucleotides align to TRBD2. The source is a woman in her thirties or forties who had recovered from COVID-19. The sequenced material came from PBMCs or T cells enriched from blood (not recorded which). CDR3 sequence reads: CSVSGTDSYEQYF. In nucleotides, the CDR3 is TGCAGCGTTAGCGGGACCGACTCCTACGAGCAGTACTTC.